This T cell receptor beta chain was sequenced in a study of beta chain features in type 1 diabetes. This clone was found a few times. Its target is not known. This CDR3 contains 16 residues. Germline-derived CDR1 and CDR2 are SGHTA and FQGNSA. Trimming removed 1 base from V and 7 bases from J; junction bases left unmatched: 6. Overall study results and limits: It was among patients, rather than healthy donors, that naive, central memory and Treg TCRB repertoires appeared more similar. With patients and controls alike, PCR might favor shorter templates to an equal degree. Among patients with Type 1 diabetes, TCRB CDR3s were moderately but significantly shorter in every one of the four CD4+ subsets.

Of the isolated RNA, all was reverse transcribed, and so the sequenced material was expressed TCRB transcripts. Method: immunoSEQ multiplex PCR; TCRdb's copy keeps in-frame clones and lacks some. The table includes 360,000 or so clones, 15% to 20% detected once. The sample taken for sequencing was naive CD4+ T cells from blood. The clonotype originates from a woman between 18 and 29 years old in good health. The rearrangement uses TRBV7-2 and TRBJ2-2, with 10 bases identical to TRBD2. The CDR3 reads CASSLVASGSVGELFF. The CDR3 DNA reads TGTGCCAGCAGCTTAGTCGCTAGCGGGAGTGTCGGGGAGCTGTTTTTT.